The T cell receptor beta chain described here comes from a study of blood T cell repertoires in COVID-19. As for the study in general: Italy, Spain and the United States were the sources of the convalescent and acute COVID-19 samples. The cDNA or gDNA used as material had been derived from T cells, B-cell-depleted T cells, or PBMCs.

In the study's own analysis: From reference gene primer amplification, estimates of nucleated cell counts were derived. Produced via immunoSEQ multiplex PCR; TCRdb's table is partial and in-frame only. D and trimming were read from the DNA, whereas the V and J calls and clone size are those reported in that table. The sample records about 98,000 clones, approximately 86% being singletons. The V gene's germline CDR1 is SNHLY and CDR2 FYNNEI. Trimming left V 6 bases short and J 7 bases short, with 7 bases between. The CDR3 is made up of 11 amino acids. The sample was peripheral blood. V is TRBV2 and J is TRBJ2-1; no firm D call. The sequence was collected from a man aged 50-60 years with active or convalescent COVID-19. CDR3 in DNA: TGTGCCAGCAGAGCAATTAATGAGCAGTTCTTC. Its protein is CASRAINEQFF.